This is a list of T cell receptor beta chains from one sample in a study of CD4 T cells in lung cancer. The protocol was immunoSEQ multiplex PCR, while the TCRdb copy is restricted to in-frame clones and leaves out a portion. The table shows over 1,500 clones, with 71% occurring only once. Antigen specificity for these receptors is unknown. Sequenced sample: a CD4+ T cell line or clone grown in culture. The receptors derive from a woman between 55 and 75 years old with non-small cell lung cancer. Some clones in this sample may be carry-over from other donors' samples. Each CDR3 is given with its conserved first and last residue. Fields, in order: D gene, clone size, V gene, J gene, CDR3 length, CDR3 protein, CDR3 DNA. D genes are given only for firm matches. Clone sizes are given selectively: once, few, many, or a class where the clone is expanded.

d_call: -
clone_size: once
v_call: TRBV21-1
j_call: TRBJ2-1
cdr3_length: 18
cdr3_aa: CASSSGTSGGAVYNEQFF
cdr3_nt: TGTGCCAGCAGCTCGGGGACTAGCGGGGGGGCCGTCTACAATGAGCAGTTCTTC

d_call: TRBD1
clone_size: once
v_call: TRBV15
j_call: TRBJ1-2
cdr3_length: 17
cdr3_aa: CATSRDYPGGQVNGYTF
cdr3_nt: TGTGCCACCAGCAGAGATTATCCAGGGGGCCAAGTTAATGGCTACACCTTC

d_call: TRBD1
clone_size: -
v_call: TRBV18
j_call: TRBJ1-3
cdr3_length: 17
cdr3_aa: CASSPPEDRNSGNTIYF
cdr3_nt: TGTGCCAGCTCACCACCGGAGGACAGGAACTCTGGAAACACCATATATTTT

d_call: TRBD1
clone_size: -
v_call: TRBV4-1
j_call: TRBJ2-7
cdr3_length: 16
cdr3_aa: CASSNVFRQGFYEQYF
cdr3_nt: TGCGCCAGCAGCAACGTTTTCCGACAGGGGTTCTACGAGCAGTACTTC

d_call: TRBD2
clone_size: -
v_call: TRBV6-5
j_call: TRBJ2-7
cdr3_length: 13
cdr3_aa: CASSPGLAGDLYF
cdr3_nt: TGTGCCAGCAGCCCGGGACTAGCGGGAGACCTGTACTTC

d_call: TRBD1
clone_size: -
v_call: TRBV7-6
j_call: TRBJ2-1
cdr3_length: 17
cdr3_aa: CASSLKYRGPYYNEQFF
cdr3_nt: TGTGCCAGCAGCTTAAAATACAGGGGACCTTACTACAATGAGCAGTTCTTC

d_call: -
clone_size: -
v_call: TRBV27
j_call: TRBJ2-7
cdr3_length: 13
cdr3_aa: CASSSSGVGPPYF
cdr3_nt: TGTGCCAGCAGTTCCTCGGGTGTAGGACCCCCTTACTTC

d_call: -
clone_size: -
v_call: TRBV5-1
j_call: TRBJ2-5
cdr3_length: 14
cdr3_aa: CASSYSRGPETQYF
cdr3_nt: TGCGCCAGCAGCTACTCTCGGGGCCCGGAGACCCAGTACTTC

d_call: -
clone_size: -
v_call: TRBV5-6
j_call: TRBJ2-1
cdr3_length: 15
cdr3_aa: CASSLWGGPLLEQFF
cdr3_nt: TGTGCCAGCAGCTTGTGGGGGGGCCCCCTCCTTGAGCAGTTCTTC

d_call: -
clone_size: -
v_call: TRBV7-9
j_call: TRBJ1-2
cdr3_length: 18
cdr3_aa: CASSSRLGGGRSDYGYTF
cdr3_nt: TGTGCCAGCAGCTCACGGTTGGGCGGGGGACGCTCTGACTATGGCTACACCTTC

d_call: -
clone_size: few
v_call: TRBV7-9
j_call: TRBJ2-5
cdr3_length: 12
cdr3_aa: CASSSRGETQYF
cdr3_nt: TGTGCCAGCAGCTCTAGGGGAGAGACCCAGTACTTC

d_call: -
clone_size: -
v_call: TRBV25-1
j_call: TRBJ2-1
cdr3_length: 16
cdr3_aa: CASRIGQRSSYNEQFF
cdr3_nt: TGTGCCAGCAGGATCGGACAGCGCAGCTCCTACAATGAGCAGTTCTTC

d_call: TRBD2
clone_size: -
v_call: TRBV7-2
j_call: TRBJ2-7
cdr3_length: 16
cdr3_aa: CASSLKGAGDPYEQYF
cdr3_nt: TGTGCCAGCAGCTTAAAAGGCGCGGGGGATCCCTACGAGCAGTACTTC

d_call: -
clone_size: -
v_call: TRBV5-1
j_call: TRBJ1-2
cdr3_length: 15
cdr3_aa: CASSLTWDTLGGYTF
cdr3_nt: TGCGCCAGCAGTTTGACCTGGGACACCCTGGGGGGCTACACCTTC

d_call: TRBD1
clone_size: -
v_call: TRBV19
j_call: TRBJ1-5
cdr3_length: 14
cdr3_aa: CASSIEAGGQPQHF
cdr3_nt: TGTGCCAGTAGTATAGAGGCAGGGGGCCAGCCCCAGCATTTT

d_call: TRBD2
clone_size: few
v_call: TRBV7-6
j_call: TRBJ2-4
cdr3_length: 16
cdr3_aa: CASSKATGPGGNIQYF
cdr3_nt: TGTGCCAGCAGCAAAGCAACGGGACCGGGGGGGAACATTCAGTACTTC

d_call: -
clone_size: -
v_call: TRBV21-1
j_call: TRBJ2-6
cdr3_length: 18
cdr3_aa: CASRTRSGPVSGANVLTF
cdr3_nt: TGTGCCAGCAGAACCCGGTCGGGGCCGGTCTCTGGGGCCAACGTCCTGACTTTC

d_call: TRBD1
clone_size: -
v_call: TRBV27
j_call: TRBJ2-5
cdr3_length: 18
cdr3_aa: CASSLYRPWGTGQETQYF
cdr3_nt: TGTGCCAGCAGTTTATACCGCCCGTGGGGGACAGGGCAAGAGACCCAGTACTTC

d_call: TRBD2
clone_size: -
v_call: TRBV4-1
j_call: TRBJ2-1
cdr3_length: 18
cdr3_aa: CASSQDATSGRSVWEQFF
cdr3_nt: TGCGCCAGCAGCCAAGATGCGACTAGCGGGAGGAGTGTATGGGAGCAGTTCTTC

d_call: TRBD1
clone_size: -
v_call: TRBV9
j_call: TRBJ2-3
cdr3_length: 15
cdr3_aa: CASSAGTGFTDTQYF
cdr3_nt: TGTGCCAGCAGCGCCGGGACAGGGTTCACAGATACGCAGTATTTT